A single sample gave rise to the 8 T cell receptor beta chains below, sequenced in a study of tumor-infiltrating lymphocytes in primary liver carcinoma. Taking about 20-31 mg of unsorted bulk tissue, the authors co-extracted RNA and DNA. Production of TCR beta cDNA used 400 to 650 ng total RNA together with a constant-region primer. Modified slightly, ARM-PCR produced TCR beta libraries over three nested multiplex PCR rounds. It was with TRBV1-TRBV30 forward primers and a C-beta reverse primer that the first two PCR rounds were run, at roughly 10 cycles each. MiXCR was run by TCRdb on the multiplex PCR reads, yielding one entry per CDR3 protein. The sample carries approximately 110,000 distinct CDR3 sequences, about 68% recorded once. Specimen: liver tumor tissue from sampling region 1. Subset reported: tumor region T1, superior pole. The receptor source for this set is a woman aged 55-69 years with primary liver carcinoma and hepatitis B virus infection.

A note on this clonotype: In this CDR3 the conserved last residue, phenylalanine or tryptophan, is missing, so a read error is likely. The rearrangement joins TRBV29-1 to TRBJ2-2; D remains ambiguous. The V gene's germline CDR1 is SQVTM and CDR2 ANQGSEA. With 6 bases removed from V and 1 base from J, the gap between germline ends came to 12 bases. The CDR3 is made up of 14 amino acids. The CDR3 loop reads CSVVNSMNTGELFL. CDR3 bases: TGCAGCGTGGTGAATAGCATGAACACCGGGGAGCTGTTTCTT.

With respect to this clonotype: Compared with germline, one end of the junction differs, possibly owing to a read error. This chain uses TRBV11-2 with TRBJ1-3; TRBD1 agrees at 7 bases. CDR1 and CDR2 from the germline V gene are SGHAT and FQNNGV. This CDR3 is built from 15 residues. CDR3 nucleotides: TGTGCCAGCAGTGACGACAGGGAACCTGGAAACACCATATACTTT. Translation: CASSDDREPGNTIYF.

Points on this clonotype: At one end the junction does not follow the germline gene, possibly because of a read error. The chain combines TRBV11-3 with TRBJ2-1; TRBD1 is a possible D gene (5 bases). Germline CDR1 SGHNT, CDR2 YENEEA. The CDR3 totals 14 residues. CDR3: CVSSLIGAYNGQFF. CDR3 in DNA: TGTGTCAGCAGCTTAATAGGGGCCTACAATGGGCAGTTCTTC.

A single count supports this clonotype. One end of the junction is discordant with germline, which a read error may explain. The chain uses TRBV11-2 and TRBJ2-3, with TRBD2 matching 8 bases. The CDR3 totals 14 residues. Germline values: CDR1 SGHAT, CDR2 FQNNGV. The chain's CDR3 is CVSSPQTSVDTQYF. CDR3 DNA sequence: TGTGTCAGCAGCCCCCAGACTAGCGTGGATACGCAGTATTTT.

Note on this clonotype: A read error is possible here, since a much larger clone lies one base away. Here the CDR3 DNA reads TGCAGCGCCCTGTATCGGGGATACACTGAAGCTTTCTTT. It is translated as CSALYRGYTEAFF. The chain joins TRBV29-1 to TRBJ1-1; D remains unclear. The V gene's germline CDR1 is SQVTM and CDR2 ANQGSEA. This CDR3 contains 13 residues. Trimming took off 7 bases at V and 3 bases at J, with 15 bases between the two ends.

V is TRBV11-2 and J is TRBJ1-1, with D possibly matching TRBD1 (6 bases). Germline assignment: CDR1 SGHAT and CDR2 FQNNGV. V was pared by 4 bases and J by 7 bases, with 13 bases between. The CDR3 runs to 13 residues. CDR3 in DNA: TGTGCCAGCAGCTGTACCAGGGGTGTTGAAGCTTTCTTT. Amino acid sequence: CASSCTRGVEAFF.

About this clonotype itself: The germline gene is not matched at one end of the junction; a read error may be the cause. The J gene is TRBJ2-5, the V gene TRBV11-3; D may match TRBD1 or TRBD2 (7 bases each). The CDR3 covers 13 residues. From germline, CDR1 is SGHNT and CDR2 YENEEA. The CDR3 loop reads CASSPQGRETKYF. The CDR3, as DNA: TGTGCAAGCAGCCCACAGGGGAGGGAGACCAAGTACTTC.

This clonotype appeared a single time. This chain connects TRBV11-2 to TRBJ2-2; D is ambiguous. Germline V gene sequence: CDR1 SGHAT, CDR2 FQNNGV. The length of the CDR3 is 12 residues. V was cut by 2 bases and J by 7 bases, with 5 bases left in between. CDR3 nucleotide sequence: TGTGCCAGCAGCTTAAGTGGCGGGGAGCTGTTTTTT. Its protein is CASSLSGGELFF.